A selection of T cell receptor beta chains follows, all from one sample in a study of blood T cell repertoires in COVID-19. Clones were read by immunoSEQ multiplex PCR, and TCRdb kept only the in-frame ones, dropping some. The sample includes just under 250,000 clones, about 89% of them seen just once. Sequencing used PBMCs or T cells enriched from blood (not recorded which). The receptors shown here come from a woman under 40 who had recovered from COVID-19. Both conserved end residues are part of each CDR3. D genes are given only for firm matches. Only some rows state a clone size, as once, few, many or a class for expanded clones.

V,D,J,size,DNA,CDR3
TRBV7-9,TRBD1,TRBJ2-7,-,TGTGCCAGCAGACCCGACGGACAGGGGAAAGGCGAGCAGTACTTC,CASRPDGQGKGEQYF
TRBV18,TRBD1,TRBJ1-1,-,TGTGCCAGCTCACCGGCGGGGACAGGGTTACAGAACACTGAAGCTTTCTTT,CASSPAGTGLQNTEAFF
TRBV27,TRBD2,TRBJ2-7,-,TGTGCCAGCGGCCCACAGCGGGAGTTGTACGAGCAGTACTTC,CASGPQRELYEQYF
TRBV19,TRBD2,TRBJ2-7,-,TGTGCCAGTAGTAAACAAGGACTAGCGGTCTACGAGCAGTACTTC,CASSKQGLAVYEQYF
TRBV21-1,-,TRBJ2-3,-,TGTGCCAGCAGCAATTATGAGGGTATGGGCACAGATACGCAGTATTTT,CASSNYEGMGTDTQYF
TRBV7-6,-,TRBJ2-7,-,TGTGCCAGCAGCTTATCCCCCGCCGGTACCTACGAGCAGTACTTC,CASSLSPAGTYEQYF
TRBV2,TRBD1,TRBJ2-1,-,TGTGCCAGCAGGTCCAGGGGGACAGGCACCTACAATGAGCAGTTCTTC,CASRSRGTGTYNEQFF
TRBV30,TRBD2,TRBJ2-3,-,TGTGCCTGGAGTCCTAGGTGGCCTAGCGGGAGATCGGGTCCCACAGATACGCAGTATTTT,CAWSPRWPSGRSGPTDTQYF
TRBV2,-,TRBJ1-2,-,TGTGCCAGCCAGGAGGGCTGGGGTGCGAACTATGGCTACACCTTC,CASQEGWGANYGYTF
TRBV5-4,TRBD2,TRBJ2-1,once,TGTGCCAGCAGCTTGGAATTGGCGGGAGGGGCAAATGAGCAGTTCTTC,CASSLELAGGANEQFF
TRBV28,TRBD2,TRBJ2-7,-,TGTGCCAGCAGTGGGACTAGCGAGGACTACGAGCAGTACTTC,CASSGTSEDYEQYF
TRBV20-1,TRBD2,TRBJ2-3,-,TGCAGTGCTAGTAGTACTAGCGGGAGGGCCTCCTTGGGTGATACGCAGTATTTT,CSASSTSGRASLGDTQYF
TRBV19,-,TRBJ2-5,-,TGTGCCAGTAGTACGGGTTCTCAGACCCAGTACTTC,CASSTGSQTQYF
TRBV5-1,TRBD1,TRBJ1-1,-,TGCGCCAGCAGCTTGACCGGGACAGTTAACACTGAAGCTTTCTTT,CASSLTGTVNTEAFF
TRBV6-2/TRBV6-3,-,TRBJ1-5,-,TGTGCCAGCAGTACACACAGGGATAGTCAGCCCCAGCATTTT,CASSTHRDSQPQHF
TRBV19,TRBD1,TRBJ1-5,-,TGTGCCAGTAGTAAGGGACAGGCCCAGCCCCAGCATTTT,CASSKGQAQPQHF
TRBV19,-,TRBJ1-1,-,TGTGCCAGTACCAACCTGGTCGGGAACACTGAAGCTTTCTTT,CASTNLVGNTEAFF
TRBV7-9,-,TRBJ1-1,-,TGTGCCAGCAGCTTCGCAGGCATGAACACTGAAGCTTTCTTT,CASSFAGMNTEAFF
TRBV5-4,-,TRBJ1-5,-,TGTGCCGAAAGCCCGTCTGGGGGCTATCAGCCCCAGCATTTT,CAESPSGGYQPQHF
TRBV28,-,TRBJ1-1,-,TGTGCCAGCAGTTTACGGGTGAGGAGAACTGAAGCTTTCTTT,CASSLRVRRTEAFF
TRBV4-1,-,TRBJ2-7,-,TGCGCCAGCAGCCAAGATGCGGAGGGCGAGACTTACTACGAGCAGTACTTC,CASSQDAEGETYYEQYF
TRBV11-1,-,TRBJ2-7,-,TGTGCCAGCAGCTCTGGGACTGGGGTTAGGTCCTACGAGCAGTACTTC,CASSSGTGVRSYEQYF
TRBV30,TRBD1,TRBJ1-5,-,TGTGCCGGGACAGGGGAACAGCCCCAGCATTTT,CAGTGEQPQHF
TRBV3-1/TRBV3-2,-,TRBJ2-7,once,TGTGCCAGCAGCCAAGGCCTAGCACGGGAGAGGGACGAGCAGTACTTC,CASSQGLARERDEQYF
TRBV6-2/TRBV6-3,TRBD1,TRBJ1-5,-,TGTGCCAGCAGTTACACTTTAACCGGGACAGGGTTTCAGCCCCAGCATTTT,CASSYTLTGTGFQPQHF
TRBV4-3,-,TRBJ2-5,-,TGCGCCAGCAGCCAAGAGGGGAGGGGGAGTCAAGAGACCCAGTACTTC,CASSQEGRGSQETQYF
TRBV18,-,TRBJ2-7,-,TGTGCCAGCTCACCAGAGACAGCGGGTATTGAGCAGTACTTC,CASSPETAGIEQYF
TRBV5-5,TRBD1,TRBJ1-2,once,TGTGCCAGCAGCCCAGAACAGGGGAGGCCATATGGCTACACCTTC,CASSPEQGRPYGYTF
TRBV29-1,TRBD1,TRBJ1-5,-,TGCAGCGTTGGACAGGGTGGAAACCAGCATTTT,CSVGQGGNQHF